This is a list of T cell receptor beta chains from one sample in a study of T cells after yellow fever vaccination. TCRdb re-called the 5' RACE reads with MiXCR, one entry per CDR3 protein. The data show 500,000 to 700,000 distinct CDR3 sequences, less than 20% seen once. Material: PBMCs, obtained 15 days after the yellow fever booster vaccination. The source of these receptors is a man between 25 and 39 years old who received the YFV17D yellow fever vaccine. The CDR3 runs from the conserved cysteine through the conserved F or W. D genes are given only for firm matches. Size is omitted from some rows. Given values are once, few, many or a class for expanded clones.

size: few
D: NA
V: TRBV27
J: TRBJ2-1
DNA: TGTGCCAGCAGTAGGCCGGACCACTACAATGAGCAGTTCTTC
CDR3: CASSRPDHYNEQFF

size: few
D: TRBD2
V: TRBV9
J: TRBJ2-2
DNA: TGTGCCAGCAGCCCCCGGACTAGCGGGAGAATGGAGCTGTTTTTT
CDR3: CASSPRTSGRMELFF

size: NA
D: TRBD1
V: TRBV6-5
J: TRBJ2-7
DNA: TGTGCCAGCAGTTATACAGGGGGTACCACCTACGAGCAGTACTTC
CDR3: CASSYTGGTTYEQYF

size: NA
D: NA
V: TRBV15
J: TRBJ2-5
DNA: TGTGCCACCAGCAGAGATCCAGGGTCGGTGACCCAGTACTTC
CDR3: CATSRDPGSVTQYF

size: NA
D: NA
V: TRBV7-2
J: TRBJ2-7
DNA: TGTGCCAGCAGCTTACAGGGGTGGGACGAGCAGTACTTC
CDR3: CASSLQGWDEQYF

size: NA
D: NA
V: TRBV6-2/TRBV6-3
J: TRBJ2-1
DNA: TGTGCCAGCAGTTCCCCCCTCATGAATCGGGCGAGGGAGCAGTTCTTC
CDR3: CASSSPLMNRAREQFF

size: few
D: NA
V: TRBV7-2
J: TRBJ2-3
DNA: TGTGCCAGCAGTAGGCTCACAGATACGCAGTATTTT
CDR3: CASSRLTDTQYF

size: few
D: TRBD2
V: TRBV7-9
J: TRBJ2-1
DNA: TGTGCCAGCAGCCCCCAGACTAGCGGGGAGTACAATGAGCAGTTCTTC
CDR3: CASSPQTSGEYNEQFF

size: NA
D: NA
V: TRBV4-1
J: TRBJ1-1
DNA: TGCGCCAGCAACCAAGCTAAGGGTGTTAAAGGGGGCACTGAAGCTTTCTTT
CDR3: CASNQAKGVKGGTEAFF

size: NA
D: TRBD2
V: TRBV27
J: TRBJ2-1
DNA: TGTGCCAGCAGTTTACGGCTAGCGGGAGATCCCTACAATGAGCAGTTCTTC
CDR3: CASSLRLAGDPYNEQFF

size: NA
D: NA
V: TRBV12-3/TRBV12-4
J: TRBJ2-7
DNA: TGTGCCAGCAGGTGGGGAGGGGGTGAAACCTACGAGCAGTACTTC
CDR3: CASRWGGGETYEQYF

size: few
D: NA
V: TRBV30
J: TRBJ2-7
DNA: TGTGCCTGGAGTGTGCTGAATTCCTACGAGCAGTACTTC
CDR3: CAWSVLNSYEQYF

size: NA
D: TRBD2
V: TRBV28
J: TRBJ2-1
DNA: TGTGCCAGCAGTCCTCCGGGAGGTTTTAATGAGCAGTTCTTC
CDR3: CASSPPGGFNEQFF

size: NA
D: TRBD2
V: TRBV5-6
J: TRBJ2-5
DNA: TGTGCCAGCAGCTTGCTTGTTGGGACTAGCAGAAACCAAGAGACCCAGTACTTC
CDR3: CASSLLVGTSRNQETQYF

size: few
D: NA
V: TRBV6-1
J: TRBJ2-2
DNA: TGTGCCAGCAGAGTTAGCGGCACCGGGGAGCTGTTTTTT
CDR3: CASRVSGTGELFF

size: few
D: TRBD2
V: TRBV29-1
J: TRBJ2-7
DNA: TGCAGCGTTAGACTAGCGGGGTCCTACGAGCAGTACTTC
CDR3: CSVRLAGSYEQYF

size: NA
D: NA
V: TRBV7-8
J: TRBJ2-3
DNA: TGTGCCAGCAGCCAGACCCTAGGAGTCGATACGCAGTATTTT
CDR3: CASSQTLGVDTQYF

size: few
D: NA
V: TRBV12-3/TRBV12-4
J: TRBJ1-1
DNA: TGTGCCAGCAGTTTAAGGTCCCTTTTCACTGAAGCTTTCTTT
CDR3: CASSLRSLFTEAFF

size: NA
D: TRBD2
V: TRBV7-2
J: TRBJ2-1
DNA: TGTGCCAGCAGCTTTTCCGTGGGTAGCGGGGGTGAGCAGTTCTTC
CDR3: CASSFSVGSGGEQFF

size: NA
D: NA
V: TRBV4-3
J: TRBJ1-1
DNA: TGCGCCAGCAGCCAACAGACCGACGGTACCACTGAAGCTTTCTTT
CDR3: CASSQQTDGTTEAFF